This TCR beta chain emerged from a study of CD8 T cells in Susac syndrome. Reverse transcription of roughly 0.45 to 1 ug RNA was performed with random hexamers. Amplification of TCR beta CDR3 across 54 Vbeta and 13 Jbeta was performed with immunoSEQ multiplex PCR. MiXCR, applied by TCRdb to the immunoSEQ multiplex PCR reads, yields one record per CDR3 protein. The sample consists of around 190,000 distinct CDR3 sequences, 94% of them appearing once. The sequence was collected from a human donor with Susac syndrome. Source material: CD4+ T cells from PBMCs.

In DNA, the CDR3 is TGCAGTGCTAGAGATGGGCTAGCGGGAAATACGCAGTATTTT. Translated: CSARDGLAGNTQYF. This chain uses TRBV20-1 with TRBJ2-3; 9 bases match TRBD2. Germline CDR1 is DFQATT and CDR2 is SNEGSKA (reference sequence). The CDR3 loop spans 14 amino acids. V trimming: 0 bases; J trimming: 7 bases; junction bases outside the gene matches: 5.